This T cell receptor (beta chain) was sequenced for a study of T-cell memory formation after mild COVID-19. Study summary: In these data, TCR clusters were largely donor specific. General study points: A second wave of clones peaked on day 37, and their SARS-CoV-2 specificity went unconfirmed. Of the contracting clones, CD4+ ones lay mainly in CM and EM, and CD8+ ones in EMRA.

Germline-derived CDR1 and CDR2 are SEHNR and FQNEAQ (reference sequence). The CDR3 length is 16 residues. Trimming took 4 bases from V and 6 from J; bases not matched to a gene: 10. Comment on this clonotype: What it binds is not known.

A 5'RACE reaction primed in the constant segment made cDNA libraries of TCR alpha and TCR beta, and these carried sample barcodes and UMIs. In TCRdb, the 5' RACE reads were re-called with MiXCR into one record per CDR3 protein. The sample contains about 430,000 distinct CDR3 sequences, approximately 24% of which appear only once. Sequencing input: PBMCs or a T cell subset sorted from them (not recorded which). The TCR comes from an adult woman who had mild COVID-19 (a few samples of this study predate the infection). Cell type and time point are not known. The chain is built from TRBV7-9 and TRBJ2-2; TRBD2 agrees at 8 bases. The CDR3 nucleotides are TGTGCCAGCAGCTACTCTAGCGGGCGGCAGGCCGGGGAGCTGTTTTTT. Its protein is CASSYSSGRQAGELFF.